The clone carrying this T cell receptor beta chain was recorded at least ten times. The entry originates in a study of molecular identifiers for immune sequencing clone quantification. Study context: In replicates, the authors split RNA from about 19,000 or 110,000 naive CD8 cells five ways and sequenced four.

Germline values: CDR1 SGHDT, CDR2 YYEEEE. The CDR3 loop spans 14 amino acids. V was shortened by 0 bases and J by 1 base, with 8 bases between the two germline ends. TCRdb re-called the PCR reads with MiXCR, one entry per CDR3 protein. Of 400,000 to 600,000 distinct CDR3 sequences detected, over 20% appear once; the ten largest clones hold under 0.85%. The sample consisted of naive CD8+ T cells from blood, with Jurkat cell RNA spiked in. Subset given: FACS-sorted CD8+CD4-CCR7+CD45RA+ naive T cells. The J gene is TRBJ2-7, the V gene TRBV5-6; perhaps TRBD2 as D (6 bases). This clonotype was sampled from a human donor in good health. Some libraries in this study had Jurkat cell RNA spiked in. CDR3 bases: TGTGCCAGCAGCTTGGTGGGGAGGTCCTACGAGCAGTACTTC. Protein product: CASSLVGRSYEQYF. The variable domain in full, with the rest retrieved from reference TRBV5-6 and TRBJ2-7, is DAGVTQSPTHLIKTRGQQVTLRCSPKSGHDTVSWYQQALGQGPQFIFQYYEEEERQRGNFPDRFSGHQFPNYSSELNVNALLLGDSALYLCASSLVGRSYEQYFGPGTRLTVT.